Detailed here is one T cell receptor (beta chain). What it binds is unknown. Donors underwent one heparinised blood draw, approximately 120 mL on average. Purity (above 95%) was reached by all sorted populations. The J segment lost 2 bases and the V segment lost 1 base, leaving 5 bases of the junction unmatched. Germline loops: CDR1 MGHRA, CDR2 YSYEKL. There are 15 residues in the CDR3. The study reverse transcribed the entire isolated RNA, so it sequenced expressed TCRB transcripts. Some clones are missing from TCRdb's copy, which holds only in-frame ones; the method was immunoSEQ multiplex PCR. The data show a few hundred thousand clones, approximately 25% seen once. This specimen belongs to a study of beta chain features in type 1 diabetes. Findings and limits, study-wide: Shorter TCRB CDR3s, moderately but significantly so, were found in Type 1 diabetes patients in all four CD4+ subsets. More deletions and fewer insertions at VDJ junctions were seen in type 1 diabetes patients. Researchers cautioned that cDNA sequencing could over-represent cells with high TCR expression.

This TCR derives from a woman aged 30 to 39 with type 1 diabetes. The material sequenced was naive CD4+ T cells from blood. The chain recombines TRBV4-1 with TRBJ2-7; TRBD1 matches at 7 bases. The CDR3 DNA is TGCGCCAGCAGCCAAGTAGTACAGGGGCCCTACGAGCAGTACTTC. Protein: CASSQVVQGPYEQYF.